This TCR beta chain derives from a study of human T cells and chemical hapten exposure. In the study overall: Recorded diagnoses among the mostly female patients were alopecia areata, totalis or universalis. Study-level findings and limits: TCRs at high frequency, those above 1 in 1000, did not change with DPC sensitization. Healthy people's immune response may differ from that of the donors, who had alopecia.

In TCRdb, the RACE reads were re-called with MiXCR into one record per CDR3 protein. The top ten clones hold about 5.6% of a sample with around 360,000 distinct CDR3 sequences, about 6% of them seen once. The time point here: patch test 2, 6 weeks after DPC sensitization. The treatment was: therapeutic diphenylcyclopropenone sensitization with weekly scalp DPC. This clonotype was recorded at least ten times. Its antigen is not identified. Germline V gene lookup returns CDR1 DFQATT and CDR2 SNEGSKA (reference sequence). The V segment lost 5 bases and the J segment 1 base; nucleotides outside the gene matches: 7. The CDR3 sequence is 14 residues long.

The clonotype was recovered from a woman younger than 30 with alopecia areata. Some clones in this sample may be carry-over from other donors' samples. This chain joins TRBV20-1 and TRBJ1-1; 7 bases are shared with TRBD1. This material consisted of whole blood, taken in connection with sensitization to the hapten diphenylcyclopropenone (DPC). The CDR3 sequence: CSAPDRTGNTEAFF. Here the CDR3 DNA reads TGCAGTGCTCCCGACAGGACAGGGAACACTGAAGCTTTCTTT.